This T cell receptor (beta chain) originates from a study of blood T cell repertoires in COVID-19. This CDR3 contains 17 residues. With V trimmed by 0 bases and J by 5 bases, 11 bases remained unmatched. CDR1 is LGHDT and CDR2 is YNNKEL in the germline V gene (reference sequence). Sequenced by immunoSEQ multiplex PCR; TCRdb stores in-frame clones only, minus some. This sample has about 120,000 clones; 70% to 85% occur once, and the top ten carry around 2.3%. The genes are TRBV3-1 (or the pseudogene TRBV3-2) and TRBJ2-5; 8 bases map to TRBD1. This clonotype originated in a man in his fifties or sixties with acute or convalescent COVID-19. Sequencing used peripheral blood. The CDR3 coding sequence is TGTGCCAGCAGCCAAGACTTCCGGACAGGGCCAAGGGAGACCCAGTACTTC. Translating gives CASSQDFRTGPRETQYF.